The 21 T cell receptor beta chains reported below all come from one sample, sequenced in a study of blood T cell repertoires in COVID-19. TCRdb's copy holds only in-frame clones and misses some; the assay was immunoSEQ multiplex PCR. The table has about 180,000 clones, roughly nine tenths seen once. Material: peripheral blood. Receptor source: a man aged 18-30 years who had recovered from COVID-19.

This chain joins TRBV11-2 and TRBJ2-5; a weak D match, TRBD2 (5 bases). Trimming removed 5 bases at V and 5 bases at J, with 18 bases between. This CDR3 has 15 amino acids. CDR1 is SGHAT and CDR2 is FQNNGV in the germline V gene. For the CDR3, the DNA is TGTGCCAGCAGCCGAGAGAAGCTAGCTGGGGAGACCCAGTACTTC. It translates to CASSREKLAGETQYF.

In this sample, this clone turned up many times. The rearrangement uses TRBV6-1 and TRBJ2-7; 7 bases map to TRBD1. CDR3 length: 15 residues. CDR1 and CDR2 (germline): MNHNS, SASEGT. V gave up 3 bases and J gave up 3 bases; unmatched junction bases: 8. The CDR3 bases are TGTGCCAGCAGTGAGTGGGACAGCCCTAACTACGAGCAGTACTTC. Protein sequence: CASSEWDSPNYEQYF.

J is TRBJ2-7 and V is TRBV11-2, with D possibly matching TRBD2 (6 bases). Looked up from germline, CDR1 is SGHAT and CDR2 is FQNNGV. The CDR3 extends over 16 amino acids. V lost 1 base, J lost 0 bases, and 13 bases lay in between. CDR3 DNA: TGTGCCAGCAGCTTAGTAGGGACTTTAAGCTCCTACGAGCAGTACTTC. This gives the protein CASSLVGTLSSYEQYF. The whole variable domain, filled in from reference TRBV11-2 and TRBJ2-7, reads EAGVAQSPRYKIIEKRQSVAFWCNPISGHATLYWYQQILGQGPKLLIQFQNNGVVDDSQLPKDRFSAERLKGVDSTLKIQPAKLEDSAVYLCASSLVGTLSSYEQYFGPGTRLTVT.

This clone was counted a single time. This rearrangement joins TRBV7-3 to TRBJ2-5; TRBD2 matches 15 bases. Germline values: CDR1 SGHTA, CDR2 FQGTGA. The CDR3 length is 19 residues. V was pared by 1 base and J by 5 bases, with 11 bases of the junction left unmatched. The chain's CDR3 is CASSLKGTSGRPAQETQYF. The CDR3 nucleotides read TGTGCCAGCAGCTTAAAGGGGACTAGCGGGAGGCCCGCCCAGGAGACCCAGTACTTC.

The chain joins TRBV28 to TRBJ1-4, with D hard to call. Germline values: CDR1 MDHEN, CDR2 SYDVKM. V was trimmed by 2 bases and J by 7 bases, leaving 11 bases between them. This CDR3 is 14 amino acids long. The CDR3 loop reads CASSLEGVGEKLFF. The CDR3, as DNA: TGTGCCAGCAGTTTAGAAGGAGTAGGTGAAAAACTGTTTTTT.

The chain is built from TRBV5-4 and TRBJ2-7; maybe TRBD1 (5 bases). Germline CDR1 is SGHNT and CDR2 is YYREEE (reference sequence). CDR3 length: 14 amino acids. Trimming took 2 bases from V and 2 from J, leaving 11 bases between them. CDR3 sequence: CASSFDQGPYEQYF. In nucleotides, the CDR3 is TGTGCCAGCAGCTTCGACCAGGGCCCCTACGAGCAGTACTTC.

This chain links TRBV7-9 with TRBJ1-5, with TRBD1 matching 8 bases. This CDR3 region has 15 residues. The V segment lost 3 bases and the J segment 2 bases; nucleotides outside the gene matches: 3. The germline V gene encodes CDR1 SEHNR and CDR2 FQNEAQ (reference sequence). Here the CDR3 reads CASSFSTGGNQPQHF. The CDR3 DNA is TGTGCCAGCAGCTTCTCGACAGGGGGCAATCAGCCCCAGCATTTT.

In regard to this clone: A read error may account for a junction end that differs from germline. CDR3 protein: CATSGDGQGAESGHF. The CDR3 DNA reads as TGTGCCACCAGCGGAGATGGACAGGGGGCGGAAAGCGGACACTTC. J is TRBJ2-7 and V is TRBV15; TRBD1 aligns across 11 bases. CDR1 LNHNV and CDR2 YYDKDF come from the germline V gene (reference sequence). This CDR3 has 15 amino acids.

As DNA, the CDR3 is TGTGCCAGCAGCGTATGGGGCAGCCCGTTGGGGGAGACCCAGTACTTC. This translates into CASSVWGSPLGETQYF. The chain joins TRBV9 to TRBJ2-5; possible D gene TRBD1, 5 bases. CDR3 length equals 16 residues. V was shortened by 1 base and J by 5 bases, with 18 bases between the two germline ends. Germline CDR1 and CDR2: SGDLS and YYNGEE.

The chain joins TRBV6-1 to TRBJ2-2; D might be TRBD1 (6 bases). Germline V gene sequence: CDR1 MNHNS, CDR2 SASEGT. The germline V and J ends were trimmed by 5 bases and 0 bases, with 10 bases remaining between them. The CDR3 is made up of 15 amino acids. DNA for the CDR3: TGTGCCAGCAGTCCGGGACAAACGAACACCGGGGAGCTGTTTTTT. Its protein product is CASSPGQTNTGELFF.

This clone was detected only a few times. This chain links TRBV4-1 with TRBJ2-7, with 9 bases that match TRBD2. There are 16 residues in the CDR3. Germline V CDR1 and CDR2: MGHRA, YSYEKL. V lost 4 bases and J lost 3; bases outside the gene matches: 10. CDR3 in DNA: TGCGCCAGCAGCCGTCAAAGACTAGCGGACTTCTACGAGCAGTACTTC. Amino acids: CASSRQRLADFYEQYF.

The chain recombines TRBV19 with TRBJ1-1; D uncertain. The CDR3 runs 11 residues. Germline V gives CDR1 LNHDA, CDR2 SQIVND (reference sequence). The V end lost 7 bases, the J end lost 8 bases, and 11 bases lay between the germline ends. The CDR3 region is CASTRLGEAFF. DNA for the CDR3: TGTGCCAGTACCCGACTCGGAGAAGCTTTCTTT.

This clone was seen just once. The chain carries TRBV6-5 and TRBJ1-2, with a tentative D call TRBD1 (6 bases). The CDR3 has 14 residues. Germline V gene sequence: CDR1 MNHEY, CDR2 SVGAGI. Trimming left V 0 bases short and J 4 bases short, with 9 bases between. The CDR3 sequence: CASSYSSRGYGYTF. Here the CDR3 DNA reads TGTGCCAGCAGTTACTCTTCCAGGGGCTATGGCTACACCTTC.

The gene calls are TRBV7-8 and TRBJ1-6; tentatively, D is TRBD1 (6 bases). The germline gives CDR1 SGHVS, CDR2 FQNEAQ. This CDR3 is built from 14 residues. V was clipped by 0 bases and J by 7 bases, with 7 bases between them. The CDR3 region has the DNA TGTGCCAGCAGCTTAGCCCAGGGGAATTCACCCCTCCACTTT. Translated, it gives CASSLAQGNSPLHF.

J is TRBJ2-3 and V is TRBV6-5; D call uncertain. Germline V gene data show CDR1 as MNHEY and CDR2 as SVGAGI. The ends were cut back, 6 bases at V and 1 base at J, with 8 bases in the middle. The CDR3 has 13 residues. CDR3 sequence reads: CASRVAGTDTQYF. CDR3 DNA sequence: TGTGCCAGCAGAGTGGCGGGCACAGATACGCAGTATTTT.

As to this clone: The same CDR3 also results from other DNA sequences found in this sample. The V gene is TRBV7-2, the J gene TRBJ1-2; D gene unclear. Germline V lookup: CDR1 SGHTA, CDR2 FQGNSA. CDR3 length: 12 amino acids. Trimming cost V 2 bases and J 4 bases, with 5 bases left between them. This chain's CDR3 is CASSLRSYGYTF. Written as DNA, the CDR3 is TGTGCCAGCAGCTTACGGAGCTATGGCTACACCTTC.

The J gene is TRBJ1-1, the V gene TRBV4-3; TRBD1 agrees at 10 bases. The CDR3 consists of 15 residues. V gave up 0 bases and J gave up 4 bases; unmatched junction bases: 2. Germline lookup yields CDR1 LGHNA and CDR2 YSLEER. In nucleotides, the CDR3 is TGCGCCAGCAGCCAAGAGTGGACAGGGGGCACTGAAGCTTTCTTT. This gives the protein CASSQEWTGGTEAFF.

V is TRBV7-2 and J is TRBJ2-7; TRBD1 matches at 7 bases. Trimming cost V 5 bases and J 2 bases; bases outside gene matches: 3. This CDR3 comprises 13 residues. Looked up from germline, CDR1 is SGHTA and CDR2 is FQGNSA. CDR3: CASSPQGTYEQYF. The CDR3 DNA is TGTGCCAGCAGCCCACAGGGGACCTACGAGCAGTACTTC.

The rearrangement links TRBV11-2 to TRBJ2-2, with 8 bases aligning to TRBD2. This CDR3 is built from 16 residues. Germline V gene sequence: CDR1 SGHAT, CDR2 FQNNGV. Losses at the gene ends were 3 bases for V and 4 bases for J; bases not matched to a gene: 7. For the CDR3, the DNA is TGTGCCAGCAGCTTCATTCAAGCGGGAGCCACCGGGGAGCTGTTTTTT. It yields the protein CASSFIQAGATGELFF.

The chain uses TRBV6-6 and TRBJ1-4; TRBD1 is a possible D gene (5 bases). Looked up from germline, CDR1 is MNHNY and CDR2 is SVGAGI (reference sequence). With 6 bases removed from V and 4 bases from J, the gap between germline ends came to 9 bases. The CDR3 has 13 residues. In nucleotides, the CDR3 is TGTGCCAGCAGGGGGGGGAGTAATGAAAAACTGTTTTTT. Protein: CASRGGSNEKLFF.

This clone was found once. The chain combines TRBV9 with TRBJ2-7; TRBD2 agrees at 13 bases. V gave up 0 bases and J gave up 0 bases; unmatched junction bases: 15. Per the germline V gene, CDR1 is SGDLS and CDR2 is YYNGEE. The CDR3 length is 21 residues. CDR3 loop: CASSVGLGLRTSGGLSYEQYF. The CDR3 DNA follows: TGTGCCAGCAGCGTAGGTCTCGGGTTGCGGACTAGCGGGGGACTCTCCTACGAGCAGTACTTC.